This T cell receptor (beta chain) was sequenced during a study of T cells in Graves' hyperthyroidism and ophthalmopathy. Study context: Blood was drawn when the patient was first diagnosed and still untreated.

This clonotype was counted at least ten times. Its cognate antigen is unknown. At one boundary the junction diverges from the germline segment, which might be a read error. RNA transcripts provided the source from which TCR beta CDR3 regions were amplified. HTBI primers drove first-round RT-PCR of the TCR CDR3. TCRdb called the multiplex PCR reads again in MiXCR, with one record for every CDR3 protein. This table has around 520,000 distinct CDR3 sequences, around 22% appearing once. Regarding the study as a whole: Most clonotypes that expanded in the thyroid above 0.001 also showed up in blood.

There are 21 residues in the CDR3. For ophthalmopathy patients, the Clinical Activity Score was at least 3 and the NOSPECS grade at least 4; duration was under 3 months. Material for sequencing was blood. This sequence joins TRBV12-3 or TRBV12-4 and TRBJ2-4, with D perhaps being TRBD1 or TRBD2 (6 bases each). The receptor was derived from a woman in her twenties or thirties with Graves' ophthalmopathy. In DNA form, the CDR3 reads TGTGCCAGCAGTTTAGCAACAGGGTATCTCCAAGGCGGGGTAGCCAAAAACATTAAGTACTTC. Translation gives CASSLATGYLQGGVAKNIKYF.